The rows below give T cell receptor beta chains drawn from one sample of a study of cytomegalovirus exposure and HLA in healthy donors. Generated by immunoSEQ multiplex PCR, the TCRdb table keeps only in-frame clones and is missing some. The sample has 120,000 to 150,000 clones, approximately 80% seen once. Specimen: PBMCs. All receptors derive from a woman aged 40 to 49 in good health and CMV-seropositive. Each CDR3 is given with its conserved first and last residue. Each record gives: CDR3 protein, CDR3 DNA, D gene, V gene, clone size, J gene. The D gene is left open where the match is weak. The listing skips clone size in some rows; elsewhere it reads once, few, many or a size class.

CDR3: CASRVRDRKSNEQFF
DNA: TGTGCCAGCAGGGTACGGGACAGGAAGAGCAATGAGCAGTTCTTC
D: TRBD1
V: TRBV6-5
size: -
J: TRBJ2-1

CDR3: CASSLDIGSLGEQYF
DNA: TGTGCCAGCAGCTTAGACATCGGGAGCCTTGGCGAGCAGTACTTC
D: -
V: TRBV7-6
size: -
J: TRBJ2-7

CDR3: CSVYNEQFF
DNA: TGCAGTGTATACAATGAGCAGTTCTTC
D: -
V: TRBV20-1
size: -
J: TRBJ2-1

CDR3: CASSSTGGYEKLFF
DNA: TGTGCCAGCAGTTCTACAGGGGGCTATGAAAAACTGTTTTTT
D: TRBD1
V: TRBV28
size: -
J: TRBJ1-4

CDR3: CASSYSGLTNNEQFF
DNA: TGTGCCAGCAGTTACTCGGGACTCACGAACAATGAGCAGTTCTTC
D: -
V: TRBV6-5
size: -
J: TRBJ2-1

CDR3: CASSGGGYNQPQHF
DNA: TGTGCCAGCAGTGGGGGCGGTTATAATCAGCCCCAGCATTTT
D: -
V: TRBV6-1
size: -
J: TRBJ1-5

CDR3: CASSLVGGWDTQYF
DNA: TGTGCCAGCAGCTTAGTCGGGGGATGGGATACGCAGTATTTT
D: -
V: TRBV7-2
size: few
J: TRBJ2-3

CDR3: CASTPAGQETQYF
DNA: TGCGCCAGCACTCCCGCGGGGCAAGAGACCCAGTACTTC
D: -
V: TRBV5-1
size: -
J: TRBJ2-5

CDR3: CASILNPRPYF
DNA: TGTGCCAGCATTCTAAATCCGAGGCCGTACTTC
D: -
V: TRBV21-1
size: -
J: TRBJ2-7

CDR3: CAWREMDSFSGNTIYF
DNA: TGTGCCTGGAGAGAAATGGACAGTTTCTCTGGAAACACCATATATTTT
D: -
V: TRBV30
size: -
J: TRBJ1-3

CDR3: CASSRRELYTGELFF
DNA: TGTGCCAGCAGTAGGCGGGAGCTGTACACCGGGGAGCTGTTTTTT
D: TRBD2
V: TRBV14
size: once
J: TRBJ2-2

CDR3: CASSPWTSGPYEQYF
DNA: TGTGCCAGCAGCCCCTGGACTAGCGGGCCCTACGAGCAGTACTTC
D: TRBD2
V: TRBV7-3
size: -
J: TRBJ2-7

CDR3: CASSLGATTSGGGTQYF
DNA: TGTGCCAGCAGCTTAGGGGCGACGACTAGCGGGGGGGGTACCCAGTACTTC
D: TRBD2
V: TRBV7-6
size: -
J: TRBJ2-5

CDR3: CASTSDRLPTNEKLFF
DNA: TGTGCCAGTACCAGTGACAGGCTCCCAACTAATGAAAAACTGTTTTTT
D: -
V: TRBV19
size: -
J: TRBJ1-4

CDR3: CASSTGAYNSPLHF
DNA: TGTGCCAGTTCCACGGGGGCCTATAATTCACCCCTCCACTTT
D: -
V: TRBV7-2
size: -
J: TRBJ1-6

CDR3: CSVDGGNTGELFF
DNA: TGCAGCGTTGACGGCGGGAACACCGGGGAGCTGTTTTTT
D: -
V: TRBV29-1
size: -
J: TRBJ2-2

CDR3: CASSQEVAGDYETQYF
DNA: TGTGCCAGCAGCCAAGAGGTAGCGGGGGATTATGAGACCCAGTACTTC
D: TRBD2
V: TRBV4-2
size: -
J: TRBJ2-5

CDR3: CASSIDLGGGGNQPQHF
DNA: TGTGCCAGTAGTATAGATCTCGGGGGGGGAGGCAATCAGCCCCAGCATTTT
D: -
V: TRBV19
size: -
J: TRBJ1-5

CDR3: CASSLLQGPTADTQYF
DNA: TGTGCCAGCAGCCTTTTACAGGGACCCACGGCAGATACGCAGTATTTT
D: -
V: TRBV5-6
size: -
J: TRBJ2-3

CDR3: CASSFIGSGLAGYEQYF
DNA: TGTGCCAGCAGTTTCATAGGGTCGGGACTAGCGGGCTACGAGCAGTACTTC
D: TRBD2
V: TRBV28
size: -
J: TRBJ2-7

CDR3: CASSSRLPLTQYF
DNA: TGTGCCAGCAGTTCCCGACTCCCACTTACGCAGTATTTT
D: -
V: TRBV11-2
size: -
J: TRBJ2-3

CDR3: CASSLGLEETQYF
DNA: TGCGCCAGCAGCTTGGGGCTAGAGGAGACCCAGTACTTC
D: -
V: TRBV5-1
size: -
J: TRBJ2-5

CDR3: CASSFRVQETQYF
DNA: TGCGCCAGCAGCTTCAGGGTCCAAGAGACCCAGTACTTC
D: -
V: TRBV5-1
size: -
J: TRBJ2-5

CDR3: CSARQGYEQYF
DNA: TGCAGTGCTAGACAGGGCTACGAGCAGTACTTC
D: -
V: TRBV20-1
size: -
J: TRBJ2-7

CDR3: CASSMSASGTGELFF
DNA: TGTGCCAGTAGTATGTCGGCTAGCGGCACCGGGGAGCTGTTTTTT
D: TRBD2
V: TRBV19
size: -
J: TRBJ2-2

CDR3: CASSSTGHLFANTGELFF
DNA: TGTGCCAGCAGCTCGACGGGACACCTCTTCGCGAACACCGGGGAGCTGTTTTTT
D: -
V: TRBV5-8
size: -
J: TRBJ2-2

CDR3: CASSSGQGGTYNSPLHF
DNA: TGCGCCAGCAGCAGCGGACAGGGGGGGACCTATAATTCACCCCTCCACTTT
D: TRBD1
V: TRBV5-1
size: -
J: TRBJ1-6

CDR3: CASSMVSGTANYGYTF
DNA: TGTGCCAGTAGTATGGTGTCGGGAACAGCTAACTATGGCTACACCTTC
D: -
V: TRBV19
size: -
J: TRBJ1-2

CDR3: CACLSSSLSARGNEQFF
DNA: TGTGCCTGCCTAAGTTCCTCCCTCAGCGCTAGGGGTAATGAGCAGTTCTTC
D: -
V: TRBV30
size: -
J: TRBJ2-1

CDR3: CASSRDIYSGANVLTF
DNA: TGTGCCAGCAGTCGGGACATCTACTCTGGGGCCAACGTCCTGACTTTC
D: -
V: TRBV28
size: -
J: TRBJ2-6

CDR3: CASSPRDPGYTGELFF
DNA: TGTGCCAGCTCACCCCGCGACCCGGGTTACACCGGGGAGCTGTTTTTT
D: -
V: TRBV18
size: once
J: TRBJ2-2

CDR3: CASRNSRDSLYEQYF
DNA: TGTGCCTCCCGAAACTCCCGGGACAGTCTCTACGAGCAGTACTTC
D: TRBD1
V: TRBV30
size: -
J: TRBJ2-7

CDR3: CASSFGTGLKPQHF
DNA: TGTGCCAGCAGTTTTGGAACAGGGTTAAAGCCCCAGCATTTT
D: -
V: TRBV28
size: -
J: TRBJ1-5

CDR3: CATSRDRAQSTDTQYF
DNA: TGTGCCACCAGCAGAGACAGGGCCCAAAGCACAGATACGCAGTATTTT
D: -
V: TRBV15
size: once
J: TRBJ2-3

CDR3: CAWSVEPYTGELFF
DNA: TGTGCCTGGAGTGTCGAGCCATACACCGGGGAGCTGTTTTTT
D: -
V: TRBV30
size: -
J: TRBJ2-2

CDR3: CASSSNRARRGEQYF
DNA: TGTGCCAGCAGCTCCAACCGGGCCAGACGGGGCGAGCAGTACTTC
D: -
V: TRBV5-4
size: -
J: TRBJ2-7

CDR3: CASSDRLGWETQYF
DNA: TGTGCCAGTAGCGATCGGTTGGGGTGGGAGACGCAGTATTTT
D: -
V: TRBV19
size: few
J: TRBJ2-3

CDR3: CASSLSRSYEQYF
DNA: TGTGCCAGCAGTTTATCCAGGTCCTACGAGCAGTACTTC
D: -
V: TRBV27
size: -
J: TRBJ2-7

CDR3: CSVGSQGRMDTEAFF
DNA: TGCAGCGTTGGGTCGCAGGGTAGGATGGACACTGAAGCTTTCTTT
D: -
V: TRBV29-1
size: -
J: TRBJ1-1

CDR3: CASIKGEYNEQFF
DNA: TGTGCCAGCATCAAGGGGGAGTACAATGAGCAGTTCTTC
D: -
V: TRBV7-9
size: once
J: TRBJ2-1

CDR3: CAWRTVGGETQYF
DNA: TGTGCCTGGAGGACGGTTGGCGGGGAGACCCAGTACTTC
D: -
V: TRBV30
size: -
J: TRBJ2-5

CDR3: CASSLEAGSDYEQYF
DNA: TGTGCCAGCAGCTTGGAAGCGGGGTCCGACTACGAGCAGTACTTC
D: TRBD2
V: TRBV5-4
size: few
J: TRBJ2-7

CDR3: CASRTGDTQYF
DNA: TGTGCCAGCAGAACAGGGGATACGCAGTATTTT
D: -
V: TRBV27
size: -
J: TRBJ2-3

CDR3: CASSFLRSQNEQFF
DNA: TGTGCCAGCAGCTTTTTGCGGAGCCAGAATGAGCAGTTCTTC
D: -
V: TRBV13
size: -
J: TRBJ2-1

CDR3: CASSLGEGSLYEQYF
DNA: TGTGCCAGCAGCTTGGGTGAGGGATCTTTATACGAGCAGTACTTC
D: -
V: TRBV5-4
size: -
J: TRBJ2-7

CDR3: CSVHSSGNTIYF
DNA: TGCAGCGTTCATAGTTCTGGAAACACCATATATTTT
D: -
V: TRBV29-1
size: -
J: TRBJ1-3

CDR3: CATSRTGSRNTEAFF
DNA: TGTGCCACCAGCAGAACTGGTTCCCGGAACACTGAAGCTTTCTTT
D: -
V: TRBV15
size: -
J: TRBJ1-1

CDR3: CASSTWAGEAFF
DNA: TGTGCCAGCAGCACCTGGGCCGGTGAAGCTTTCTTT
D: -
V: TRBV5-5
size: -
J: TRBJ1-1

CDR3: CASSWTANSPLHF
DNA: TGTGCCAGCAGTTGGACAGCAAATTCACCCCTCCACTTT
D: -
V: TRBV6-5
size: -
J: TRBJ1-6

CDR3: CASSFEASNYNEQFF
DNA: TGTGCCAGCAGCTTTGAGGCTTCCAACTACAATGAGCAGTTCTTC
D: -
V: TRBV5-5
size: once
J: TRBJ2-1

CDR3: CASTSGTGGNTIYF
DNA: TGTGCCAGCACCTCCGGGACAGGTGGAAACACCATATATTTT
D: TRBD1
V: TRBV2
size: -
J: TRBJ1-3

CDR3: CASSLAQGTRQETQYF
DNA: TGTGCCAGCAGCTTGGCTCAAGGGACACGCCAAGAGACCCAGTACTTC
D: -
V: TRBV5-6
size: -
J: TRBJ2-5

CDR3: CASSSDNLQGLYEQYF
DNA: TGTGCCAGCAGCTCGGACAATCTTCAGGGGCTTTACGAGCAGTACTTC
D: -
V: TRBV5-6
size: -
J: TRBJ2-7

CDR3: CASSKIQTGGDQPQHF
DNA: TGTGCCAGCAGCAAAATACAGACAGGGGGTGATCAGCCCCAGCATTTT
D: -
V: TRBV21-1
size: -
J: TRBJ1-5

CDR3: CASSYIGGGPSAEQYF
DNA: TGTGCCAGCAGCTACATAGGGGGAGGGCCCTCTGCCGAGCAGTACTTC
D: -
V: TRBV5-8
size: -
J: TRBJ2-7

CDR3: CASSLIGVSGDTQYF
DNA: TGTGCCAGCAGTCTGATAGGGGTCTCGGGAGATACGCAGTATTTT
D: -
V: TRBV21-1
size: -
J: TRBJ2-3

CDR3: CASSVDDRGLFEKLFF
DNA: TGTGCCAGCAGCGTAGACGACAGGGGGCTATTTGAAAAACTGTTTTTT
D: TRBD1
V: TRBV9
size: -
J: TRBJ1-4